This T cell receptor (beta chain) came from a study of siplizumab effects on memory and regulatory T cells. CDR3 size: 15 residues. The germline gives CDR1 SGHNT, CDR2 YYREEE (reference sequence). The V gene lost 0 bases and the J gene lost 3 bases, with 11 bases spanning the gap. Sequence data were generated for unstimulated naive, memory, effector memory and TEMRA subsets in a few donor pairs. As to this clone: Its specificity is not known.

The study, taken as a whole, reports: Naive T cells were seen as more diverse than memory cells and as major alloresponse contributors. Alloreactive sequences from unstimulated CD4+ memory cells fell significantly with siplizumab. Many proliferating CD4+ or CD8+ clones remained unclassified. Roughly 80-95% of them could not be assigned either a naive or a memory phenotype.

Data came from immunoSEQ multiplex PCR; TCRdb stores just in-frame clones and leaves some out. The top ten hold less than 0.55% of the sample, which has under 70,000 clones, around 79% seen once. Sequenced material: memory CD4+ T cells sorted from blood. The V gene is TRBV5-4, the J gene TRBJ2-3; the D gene could be TRBD1 or TRBD2 (7 bases each). The clonotype was recovered from a human donor in good health. The CDR3 nucleotides are TGTGCCAGCAGCTTGGCAGGGGGGGCGACAGATACGCAGTATTTT. This sequence encodes CASSLAGGATDTQYF.